A selection of T cell receptor beta chains follows, all from one sample in a study of cytomegalovirus exposure and HLA in healthy donors. Only in-frame clones appear in the TCRdb table, and some are missing; sequencing was by immunoSEQ multiplex PCR. The repertoire holds more than 110,000 clones, with around 80% as singletons. The specimen sequenced was PBMCs. These receptors were obtained from a man younger than 40 in good health and CMV-seronegative. Both conserved end residues are part of each CDR3. Fields, in order: J gene, V gene, CDR3 protein.

J: TRBJ2-7; V: TRBV27; CDR3: CASSSTGYEQYF
J: TRBJ1-1; V: TRBV6-6; CDR3: CASRGGGGMDTEAFF
J: TRBJ2-5; V: TRBV5-8; CDR3: CASSLALSGGETQYF
J: TRBJ1-2; V: TRBV5-1; CDR3: CASSLNDIYGYTF
J: TRBJ1-1; V: TRBV29-1; CDR3: CSGARTAEAFF
J: TRBJ1-5; V: TRBV6-5; CDR3: CASSYSGGGNQPQNF
J: TRBJ2-5; V: TRBV28; CDR3: CASSLGGVQETQYF
J: TRBJ1-2; V: TRBV13; CDR3: CASSFLLRGQDVYGYTF
J: TRBJ2-3; V: TRBV27; CDR3: CASSISPGTSGLLDTQYF
J: TRBJ1-1; V: TRBV7-9; CDR3: CASSPRDRDTEAFF
J: TRBJ2-3; V: TRBV6-4; CDR3: CASSDGRGSTDTQYF
J: TRBJ2-7; V: TRBV4-1; CDR3: CASSPSPGTNPYEQYF
J: TRBJ1-1; V: TRBV29-1; CDR3: CSVESRENTEAFF
J: TRBJ2-7; V: TRBV5-1; CDR3: CASSLAYSQGRSYEQYF
J: TRBJ2-6; V: TRBV5-1; CDR3: CASSPGPGRGSGANVLTF
J: TRBJ2-1; V: TRBV18; CDR3: CASSPGTSFSYNEQFF
J: TRBJ2-1; V: TRBV19; CDR3: CASSIGSGYNEQFF
J: TRBJ2-7; V: TRBV18; CDR3: CASSPQGGSVYEQYF
J: TRBJ1-2; V: TRBV9; CDR3: CASSVETDYGYTF
J: TRBJ2-5; V: TRBV5-1; CDR3: CASSSGWETQYF
J: TRBJ1-2; V: TRBV28; CDR3: CASVRGARNYGYTF
J: TRBJ2-1; V: TRBV11-2; CDR3: CASSPDRASYNEQFF
J: TRBJ1-4; V: TRBV19; CDR3: CASSITTGEVVANEKLFF
J: TRBJ2-1; V: TRBV5-6; CDR3: CASSLAGGSVNEQFF
J: TRBJ2-7; V: TRBV6-5; CDR3: CASRTGTGGYEQYF
J: TRBJ2-3; V: TRBV10-3; CDR3: CAISEERTSGGTDTQYF
J: TRBJ2-3; V: TRBV1; CDR3: CTSSQETSGVLDTQYF
J: TRBJ2-1; V: TRBV5-1; CDR3: CASSFGLAGGYYNEQFF
J: TRBJ2-7; V: TRBV10-1; CDR3: CATSEAGLFYEQYF
J: TRBJ1-6; V: TRBV11-2; CDR3: CASSPQKGQGSGSPLHF
J: TRBJ2-5; V: TRBV25-1; CDR3: CASSESRSGSVGTQYF
J: TRBJ2-4; V: TRBV25-1; CDR3: CASSDRAKNIQYF
J: TRBJ2-7; V: TRBV10-3; CDR3: CAISASGSFEQYF
J: TRBJ2-1; V: TRBV7-9; CDR3: CASRVEREGRNEQFF
J: TRBJ1-2; V: TRBV28; CDR3: CASSFNKYGYTF
J: TRBJ1-2; V: TRBV19; CDR3: CASSPGAYRGYTF
J: TRBJ1-5; V: TRBV28; CDR3: CASSRRQGSNQPQHF
J: TRBJ1-6; V: TRBV27; CDR3: CASQSTAGITSPLHF
J: TRBJ2-3; V: TRBV2; CDR3: CARRLAGGPDTQYF
J: TRBJ2-7; V: TRBV19; CDR3: CASSRGLAGAYEQYF
J: TRBJ1-2; V: TRBV13; CDR3: CASSQDRASYGYTF
J: TRBJ1-1; V: TRBV6-5; CDR3: CASRPDRGTEAFF
J: TRBJ2-3; V: TRBV2; CDR3: CASSPLAGGKKHTQYF
J: TRBJ1-2; V: TRBV4-1; CDR3: CASSQDRGGRPHGYTF
J: TRBJ2-7; V: TRBV6-1; CDR3: CASRPGTSTYEQYF